The 32 T cell receptor beta chains presented below share a single source sample, sequenced in a study of early T cells in non-severe SARS-CoV-2 infection. TCRdb re-called the 5' RACE reads through MiXCR, storing one row per CDR3 protein. The sample lists approximately 65,000 distinct CDR3 sequences, 11% occurring once. The specimen was whole blood. The source of these receptors is an adult who was a healthcare worker with PCR-confirmed SARS-CoV-2 infection or an uninfected control (not recorded which).

A note on this clonotype: One end of the junction does not line up with germline, which may come from a read error. The rearrangement joins TRBV9 to TRBJ2-1; D gene uncertain. CDR3 size: 13 residues. Germline loops: CDR1 SGDLS, CDR2 YYNGEE. CDR3 loop: CASSGSSNNEQFF. CDR3 sequence (DNA): TGTGCCAGCAGCGGTAGCTCCAACAATGAGCAGTTCTTC.

This clonotype was counted a few times. This chain joins TRBV6-1 and TRBJ1-4, with TRBD1 matching 8 bases. Per the germline V gene, CDR1 is MNHNS and CDR2 is SASEGT. This CDR3 spans 14 amino acids. V shed 7 bases, J shed 6 bases, and the junction held 7 bases outside the gene matches. This CDR3 reads CASNQDRVDEKLFF. DNA of the CDR3: TGTGCCAGCAATCAGGACAGGGTTGATGAAAAACTGTTTTTT.

The chain uses TRBV6-5 and TRBJ2-1; D may correspond to TRBD1 or TRBD2 (6 bases each). Trimming cost V 6 bases and J 9 bases, with 18 bases left between them. Germline V CDR1 and CDR2: MNHEY, SVGAGI. The CDR3 spans 14 residues. The CDR3 spells CASRSGGGQGEQFF. The CDR3 nucleotides are TGTGCCAGCAGGTCCGGTGGGGGGCAGGGTGAGCAGTTCTTC.

This clonotype was counted ten times or more. This sequence joins TRBV27 and TRBJ2-5, with 11 bases fitting TRBD2. The trim removed 6 bases at V and 4 bases at J, leaving 4 bases unmatched. This CDR3 region has 14 residues. Germline assignment: CDR1 MNHEY and CDR2 SMNVEV (reference sequence). DNA for the CDR3: TGTGCCAGCAGAAGAACTAGCGGGAGAGAGACCCAGTACTTC. Protein product: CASRRTSGRETQYF.

The rearrangement links TRBV11-2 to TRBJ2-7; D gene ambiguous. CDR1 and CDR2 (germline): SGHAT, FQNNGV. This CDR3 spans 14 amino acids. V lost 1 base and J 0 bases, leaving 7 bases between the germline ends. CDR3 sequence reads: CASSLVRNSYEQYF. DNA of the CDR3: TGTGCCAGCAGCTTAGTAAGAAACTCCTACGAGCAGTACTTC.

J is TRBJ1-1 and V is TRBV15; no firm D call. The CDR3 extends over 13 amino acids. Germline lookup yields CDR1 LNHNV and CDR2 YYDKDF (reference sequence). V was trimmed by 6 bases and J by 3 bases, leaving 11 bases between them. DNA of the CDR3: TGTGCCACCAGTCTAACTTGGCACACTGAAGCTTTCTTT. Protein product: CATSLTWHTEAFF.

This clonotype was seen a few times. This chain connects TRBV7-9 to TRBJ2-1; 12 bases align to TRBD2. Germline lookup yields CDR1 SEHNR and CDR2 FQNEAQ (reference sequence). This CDR3 region has 14 residues. J lost 15 bases, V lost 7 bases, and 13 bases had no gene match. The CDR3 here is CASTTSGSLLELFF. As DNA, the CDR3 is TGTGCCAGCACGACTAGCGGGAGTCTGTTAGAGTTGTTCTTC. Complete variable domain (other parts from reference TRBV7-9 and TRBJ2-1): DTGVSQNPRHKITKRGQNVTFRCDPISEHNRLYWYRQTLGQGPEFLTYFQNEAQLEKSRLLSDRFSAERPKGSFSTLEIQRTEQGDSAMYLCASTTSGSLLELFFGPGTRLTVL.

In this sample, this clonotype turned up many times. The chain recombines TRBV18 with TRBJ2-1; 9 bases agree with TRBD2. V was pared by 0 bases and J by 9 bases, with 9 bases of the junction left unmatched. CDR3 size: 16 residues. Germline CDR1 and CDR2: KGHSH and LQKENI. The CDR3 here is CASSPPLLAGRSEQFF. The CDR3 region has the DNA TGTGCCAGCTCACCACCGCTGCTAGCGGGACGATCTGAGCAGTTCTTC.

This sequence joins TRBV7-9 and TRBJ1-5, with 7 bases lining up with TRBD1. V lost 5 bases, J lost 7 bases, and 20 bases stayed unmatched. CDR3 length: 18 residues. Looked up from germline, CDR1 is SEHNR and CDR2 is FQNEAQ (reference sequence). Written as DNA, the CDR3 is TGTGCCAGCAGCCCCTTGGGGGATGCGACAGGGAGGGACCAGCCCCAGCATTTT. Translation gives CASSPLGDATGRDQPQHF.

This clonotype was recorded a few times. The gene calls are TRBV7-2 and TRBJ2-7; unclear D gene. CDR3 length equals 14 residues. Trimming removed 1 base from V and 5 bases from J, with 12 bases in between. Germline assignment: CDR1 SGHTA and CDR2 FQGNSA. This CDR3 is CASSLDLLGHEQYF. The CDR3 DNA is TGTGCCAGCAGCTTAGACCTCCTAGGGCACGAGCAGTACTTC.

The chain uses TRBV6-2 or TRBV6-3 and TRBJ2-7; 14 bases fit TRBD2. With 6 bases clipped from V and 6 bases from J, the junction kept 10 bases outside the gene matches. This CDR3 spans 16 amino acids. Germline CDR1 reads MNHEY; CDR2 reads SVGEGT. CDR3 amino acids: CASRSGLAGAHREQYF. Here the CDR3 DNA reads TGTGCCAGCAGATCGGGACTAGCGGGAGCCCATCGCGAGCAGTACTTC.

This clonotype was counted at least ten times. This chain links TRBV28 with TRBJ2-3; 7 nucleotides line up with TRBD2. CDR3 length: 15 residues. Per the germline V gene, CDR1 is MDHEN and CDR2 is SYDVKM. Trimming took 6 bases from V and 0 from J; bases not matched to a gene: 6. The CDR3 sequence: CASSSSGYSTDTQYF. DNA of the CDR3: TGTGCCAGCAGCTCTAGCGGATACAGCACAGATACGCAGTATTTT.

This clonotype was seen a handful of times. The genes are TRBV5-4 and TRBJ2-3, with a possible D match to TRBD2 (6 bases). The CDR3 runs to 16 residues. Germline CDR1 is SGHNT and CDR2 is YYREEE (reference sequence). V was clipped by 2 bases and J by 2 bases, with 15 bases between them. The chain's CDR3 is CASSLGPTRSTDTQYF. In DNA form, the CDR3 reads TGTGCCAGCAGCTTAGGCCCGACTAGGTCCACAGATACGCAGTATTTT.

This clonotype has only a few counts. This chain joins TRBV29-1 and TRBJ2-7, with D possibly being TRBD1 or TRBD2 (6 bases each). Germline V CDR1 and CDR2: SQVTM, ANQGSEA. V was shortened by 2 bases and J by 10 bases, with 12 bases between the two germline ends. CDR3 size: 11 residues. The CDR3 reads CSVERGAQQYF. CDR3 DNA: TGCAGCGTTGAAAGGGGGGCCCAACAGTACTTC.

This clonotype was counted at least ten times. The rearrangement joins TRBV11-2 to TRBJ1-4; D is unclear. This CDR3 comprises 15 residues. Trimming removed 5 bases from V and 0 bases from J, with 10 bases in between. Germline CDR1 reads SGHAT; CDR2 reads FQNNGV. In nucleotides, the CDR3 is TGTGCCAGCAGCGAGAGACCGACAACTAATGAAAAACTGTTTTTT. Amino acid sequence: CASSERPTTNEKLFF. The whole variable domain, remainder taken from reference TRBV11-2 and TRBJ1-4, is EAGVAQSPRYKIIEKRQSVAFWCNPISGHATLYWYQQILGQGPKLLIQFQNNGVVDDSQLPKDRFSAERLKGVDSTLKIQPAKLEDSAVYLCASSERPTTNEKLFFGSGTQLSVL.

This clonotype was detected ten times or more. The chain has TRBV7-2 and TRBJ1-4; 10 bases are a match to TRBD1. The germline V gene has CDR1 SGHTA and CDR2 FQGNSA. V was clipped by 0 bases and J by 9 bases; unmatched bases: 4. The CDR3 consists of 15 residues. This chain's CDR3 is CASSLALDRGQKLFF. CDR3 DNA: TGTGCCAGCAGCTTAGCGCTAGACAGGGGGCAAAAACTGTTTTTT.

Here the CDR3 DNA reads TGCAGCGCACGACAGGGAGGCGTGGAGACCCAGTACTTC. Its translation: CSARQGGVETQYF. The rearrangement joins TRBV29-1 to TRBJ2-5, with D possibly being TRBD1 (7 bases). Germline V lookup: CDR1 SQVTM, CDR2 ANQGSEA. The CDR3 sequence is 13 residues long. Trimming stripped 7 bases from V and 5 bases from J, with 17 bases between. The variable domain in full, completed from reference TRBV29-1 and TRBJ2-5, reads SAVISQKPSRDICQRGTSLTIQCQVDSQVTMMFWYRQQPGQSLTLIATANQGSEATYESGFVIDKFPISRPNLTFSTLTVSNMSPEDSSIYLCSARQGGVETQYFGPGTRLLVL.

This clonotype was counted between two and nine times. This sequence joins TRBV25-1 and TRBJ2-5; D is unclear. Germline V CDR1 and CDR2: MGHDK, SYGVNS. V was shortened by 1 base and J by 4 bases, with 4 bases between the two germline ends. This CDR3 is 12 amino acids long. This CDR3 reads CASSEWAETQYF. In DNA, the CDR3 is TGTGCCAGCAGTGAATGGGCAGAGACCCAGTACTTC.

This sequence joins TRBV7-9 and TRBJ2-2; D is possibly TRBD1 (5 bases). CDR3 size: 14 residues. Trimming took 4 bases from V and 1 from J, leaving 7 bases between them. Germline CDR1 and CDR2: SEHNR and FQNEAQ (reference sequence). CDR3 nucleotide sequence: TGTGCCAGCAGCTGGGGCCGGAACACCGGGGAGCTGTTTTTT. Protein: CASSWGRNTGELFF.

This chain joins TRBV5-6 and TRBJ2-3, with no clear D. This CDR3 is built from 11 residues. Germline V gives CDR1 SGHDT, CDR2 YYEEEE. Trimming removed 1 base from V and 5 bases from J, with 2 bases in between. Written as DNA, the CDR3 is TGTGCCAGCAGCTTGTTAGATACGCAGTATTTT. It specifies CASSLLDTQYF.

The rearrangement uses TRBV12-3 or TRBV12-4 and TRBJ2-1; unclear D gene. V lost 1 base to trimming and J lost 7 bases, with 14 bases between them. CDR3 size: 15 residues. The CDR3 is CASSLGSTPRNEQFF. The CDR3 region has the DNA TGTGCCAGCAGTTTAGGTTCGACCCCACGTAATGAGCAGTTCTTC.

The J gene is TRBJ1-1, the V gene TRBV20-1; 8 bases match TRBD1. After removal of 0 bases from V and 8 bases from J, the junction contained 2 bases not matched to a gene. The CDR3 consists of 12 residues. Germline V gives CDR1 DFQATT, CDR2 SNEGSKA (reference sequence). The CDR3 DNA is TGCAGTGCTAGAGACACAGGGGGAGAAGCTTTCTTT. Translating gives CSARDTGGEAFF.

The chain joins TRBV5-5 to TRBJ2-1, with D hard to call. V was clipped by 3 bases and J by 8 bases, with 6 bases between them. The CDR3 has 11 amino acids. Looked up from germline, CDR1 is SGHKS and CDR2 is YYEKEE (reference sequence). The DNA for the CDR3 is TGTGCCAGCAGCTCTATCGATGAGCAGTTCTTC. It translates to CASSSIDEQFF.

This clonotype was seen only a few times. CDR3 in amino acids: CASSTWEPPDSYEQYF. CDR3 DNA sequence: TGTGCCAGCAGCACCTGGGAACCTCCAGACTCCTACGAGCAGTACTTC. This sequence joins TRBV11-2 and TRBJ2-7, with unresolved D. The CDR3 loop spans 16 amino acids. V was shortened by 5 bases and J by 0 bases, with 17 bases between the two germline ends. CDR1 is SGHAT, CDR2 FQNNGV, per germline.

This clonotype was detected many times. The chain combines TRBV19 with TRBJ1-5; D is possibly TRBD1 (5 bases). Looked up from germline, CDR1 is LNHDA and CDR2 is SQIVND (reference sequence). The V end was cut by 3 bases, the J end by 7 bases, with 16 bases between. The CDR3 spans 15 residues. CDR3 sequence reads: CASSISGRVLQPQHF. The CDR3 DNA reads TGTGCCAGTAGTATTTCGGGCAGGGTGTTGCAGCCCCAGCATTTT.

This clonotype occurred a few times. The V call is TRBV20-1, the J call TRBJ2-2; unclear D gene. CDR3 length: 11 amino acids. The germline V gene has CDR1 DFQATT and CDR2 SNEGSKA (reference sequence). Deletions cut 2 bases from V and 7 bases from J, with 5 bases between. DNA for the CDR3: TGCAGTGCTAGATCGGTCGGGGAGCTGTTTTTT. Residues: CSARSVGELFF.

This clonotype has a count of ten or more. The chain recombines TRBV6-2 or TRBV6-3 with TRBJ1-1; the D is unclear. The germline CDR1 and CDR2 sequences are MNHEY and SVGEGT. The CDR3 consists of 13 residues. Trimming removed 8 bases from V and 1 base from J, with 11 bases in between. In nucleotides, the CDR3 is TGTGCCAGCGGTAAAACAGAGAACACTGAAGCTTTCTTT. This encodes CASGKTENTEAFF.

V usage is TRBV5-1 and J usage is TRBJ2-2; possibly TRBD1 for D (5 bases). Deletions cut 5 bases from V and 6 bases from J, with 11 bases between. Looked up from germline, CDR1 is SGHRS and CDR2 is YFSETQ. This CDR3 has 13 residues. This CDR3 reads CASRPTESGELFF. The CDR3, as DNA: TGCGCCAGCAGACCGACAGAATCCGGGGAGCTGTTTTTT.

This clonotype was counted a few times. The chain employs TRBV5-4 and TRBJ2-1, with D perhaps TRBD2 (5 bases). CDR3 length: 12 residues. In germline, CDR1 is SGHNT, CDR2 YYREEE (reference sequence). V dropped 0 bases and J dropped 13 bases, with 11 bases sitting between them. CDR3 loop: CASSLDGGPQFF. As DNA, the CDR3 is TGTGCCAGCAGCTTGGATGGAGGCCCTCAGTTCTTC.

A note on this clonotype: Germline and junction disagree at one end, which may indicate a read error. This sequence joins TRBV7-9 and TRBJ2-7, with TRBD2 as a possible D gene (7 bases). The V gene's germline CDR1 is SEHNR and CDR2 FQNEAQ (reference sequence). The CDR3 contains 12 residues. CDR3 residues: CASSYGGGRLDF. In DNA form, the CDR3 reads TGTGCCAGCAGCTATGGGGGCGGGAGACTCGACTTC.

In this sample, this clonotype turned up a few times. CDR3 protein: CASSFGNFVYNEQFF. CDR3 nucleotides: TGCGCCAGCAGCTTTGGGAATTTCGTCTACAATGAGCAGTTCTTC. This chain links TRBV5-1 with TRBJ2-1; D is ambiguous. The CDR3 spans 15 residues. Germline lookup yields CDR1 SGHRS and CDR2 YFSETQ. With 2 bases removed from V and 3 bases from J, the gap between germline ends came to 12 bases.

This clonotype was seen repeatedly, ten times or more. The chain links TRBV4-1 to TRBJ2-1; D is perhaps TRBD1 or TRBD2 (6 bases each). The V end was cut by 1 base, the J end by 5 bases, with 18 bases between. Germline-derived CDR1 and CDR2 are MGHRA and YSYEKL. The CDR3 totals 17 residues. CDR3 nucleotide sequence: TGCGCCAGCAGCCAAGTCAAGGGGGGAGTTTCTGACAATGAGCAGTTCTTC. Residues: CASSQVKGGVSDNEQFF.